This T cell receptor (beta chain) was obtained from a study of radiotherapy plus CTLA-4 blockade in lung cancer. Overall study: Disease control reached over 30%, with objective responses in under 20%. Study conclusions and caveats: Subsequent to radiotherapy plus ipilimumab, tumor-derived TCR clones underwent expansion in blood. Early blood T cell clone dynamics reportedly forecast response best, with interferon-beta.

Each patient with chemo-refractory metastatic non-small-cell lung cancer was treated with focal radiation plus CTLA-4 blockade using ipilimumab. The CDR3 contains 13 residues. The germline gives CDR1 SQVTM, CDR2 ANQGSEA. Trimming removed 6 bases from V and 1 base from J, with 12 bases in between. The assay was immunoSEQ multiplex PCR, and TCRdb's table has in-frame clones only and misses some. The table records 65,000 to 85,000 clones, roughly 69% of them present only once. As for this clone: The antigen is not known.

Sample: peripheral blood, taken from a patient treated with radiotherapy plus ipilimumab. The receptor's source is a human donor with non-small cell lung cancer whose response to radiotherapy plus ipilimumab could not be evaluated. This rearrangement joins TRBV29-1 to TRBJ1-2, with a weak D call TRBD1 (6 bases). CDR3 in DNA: TGCAGCGTCGGGGACACTTATAACTATGGCTACACCTTC. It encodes CSVGDTYNYGYTF.